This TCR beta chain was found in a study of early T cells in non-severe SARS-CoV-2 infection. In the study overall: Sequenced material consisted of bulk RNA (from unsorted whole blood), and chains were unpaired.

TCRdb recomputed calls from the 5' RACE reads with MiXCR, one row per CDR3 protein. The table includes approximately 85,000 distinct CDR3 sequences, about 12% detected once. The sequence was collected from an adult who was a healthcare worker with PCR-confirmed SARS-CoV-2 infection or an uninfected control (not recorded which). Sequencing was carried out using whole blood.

The CDR3 nucleotides read TGCGCCAGCAGCCAAGATTGGGCCCCTGTGCTGCAGTACAATACGCAGTATTTT. It yields the protein CASSQDWAPVLQYNTQYF. The rearrangement links TRBV4-1 to TRBJ2-3; D call uncertain. The length of the CDR3 is 18 residues. CDR1 MGHRA and CDR2 YSYEKL come from the germline V gene. Trimming removed 0 bases at V and 7 bases at J, with 23 bases between.